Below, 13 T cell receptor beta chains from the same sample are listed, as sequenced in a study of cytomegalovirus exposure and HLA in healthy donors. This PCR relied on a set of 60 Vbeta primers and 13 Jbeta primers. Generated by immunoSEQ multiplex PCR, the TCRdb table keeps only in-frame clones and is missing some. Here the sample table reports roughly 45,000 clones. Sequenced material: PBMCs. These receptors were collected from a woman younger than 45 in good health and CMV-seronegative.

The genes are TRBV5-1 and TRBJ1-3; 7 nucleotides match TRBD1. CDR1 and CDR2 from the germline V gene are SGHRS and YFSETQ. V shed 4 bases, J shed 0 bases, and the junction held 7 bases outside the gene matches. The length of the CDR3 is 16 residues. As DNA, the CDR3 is TGCGCCAGCAGCCCCAGCAGGGGGGACTCTGGAAACACCATATATTTT. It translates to CASSPSRGDSGNTIYF.

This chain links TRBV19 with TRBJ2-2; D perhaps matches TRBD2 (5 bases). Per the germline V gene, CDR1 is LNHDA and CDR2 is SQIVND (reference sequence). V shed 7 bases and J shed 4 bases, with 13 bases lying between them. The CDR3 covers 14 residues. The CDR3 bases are TGTGCCAGTAAGAACAAGCGGATCACCGGGGAGCTGTTTTTT. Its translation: CASKNKRITGELFF.

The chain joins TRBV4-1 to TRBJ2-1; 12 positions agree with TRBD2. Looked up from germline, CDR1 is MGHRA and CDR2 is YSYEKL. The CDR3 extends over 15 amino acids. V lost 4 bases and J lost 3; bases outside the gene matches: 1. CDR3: CASSRLAGDYNEQFF. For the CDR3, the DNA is TGCGCCAGCAGCCGACTAGCGGGAGACTACAATGAGCAGTTCTTC.

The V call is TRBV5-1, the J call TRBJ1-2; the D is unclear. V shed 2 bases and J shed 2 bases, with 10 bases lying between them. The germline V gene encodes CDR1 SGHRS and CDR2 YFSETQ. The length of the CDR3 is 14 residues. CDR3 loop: CASSLATVNYGYTF. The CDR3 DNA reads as TGCGCCAGCAGCTTAGCGACCGTGAACTATGGCTACACCTTC. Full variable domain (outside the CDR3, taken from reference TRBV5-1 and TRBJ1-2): KAGVTQTPRYLIKTRGQQVTLSCSPISGHRSVSWYQQTPGQGLQFLFEYFSETQRNKGNFPGRFSGRQFSNSRSEMNVSTLELGDSALYLCASSLATVNYGYTFGSGTRLTVV.

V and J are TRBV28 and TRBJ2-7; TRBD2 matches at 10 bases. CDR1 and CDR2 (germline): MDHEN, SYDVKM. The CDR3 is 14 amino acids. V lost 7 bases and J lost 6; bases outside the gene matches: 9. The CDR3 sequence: CASNRASGSREQYF. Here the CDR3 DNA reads TGTGCCAGCAATCGGGCTAGCGGGAGTCGCGAGCAGTACTTC.

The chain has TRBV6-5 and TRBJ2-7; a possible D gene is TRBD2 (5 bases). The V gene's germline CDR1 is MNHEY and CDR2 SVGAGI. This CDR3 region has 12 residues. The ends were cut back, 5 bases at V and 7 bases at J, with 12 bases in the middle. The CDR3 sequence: CASSRTRREQYF. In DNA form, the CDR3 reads TGTGCCAGCAGTAGGACGCGGAGGGAGCAGTACTTC.

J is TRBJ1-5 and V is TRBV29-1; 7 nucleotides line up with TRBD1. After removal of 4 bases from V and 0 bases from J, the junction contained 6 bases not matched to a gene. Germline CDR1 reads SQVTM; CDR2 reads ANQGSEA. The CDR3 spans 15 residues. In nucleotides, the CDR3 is TGCAGCGTTGCAGAAAGGGGGCTTAGCAATCAGCCCCAGCATTTT. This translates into CSVAERGLSNQPQHF.

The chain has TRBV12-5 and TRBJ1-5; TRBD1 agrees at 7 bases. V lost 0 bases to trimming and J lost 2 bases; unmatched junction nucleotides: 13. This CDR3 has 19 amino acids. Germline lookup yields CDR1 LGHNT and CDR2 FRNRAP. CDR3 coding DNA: TGTGCTAGTGGTTTGGTGCCGGGACAGCCAGGCGGGGGCAATCAGCCCCAGCATTTT. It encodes CASGLVPGQPGGGNQPQHF.

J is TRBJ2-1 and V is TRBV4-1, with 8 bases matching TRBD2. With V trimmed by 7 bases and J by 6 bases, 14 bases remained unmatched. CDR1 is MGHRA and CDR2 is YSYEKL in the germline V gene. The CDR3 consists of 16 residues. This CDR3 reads CASTLGTRAEGNEQFF. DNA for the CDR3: TGCGCCAGCACCCTCGGGACTAGAGCAGAGGGCAATGAGCAGTTCTTC.

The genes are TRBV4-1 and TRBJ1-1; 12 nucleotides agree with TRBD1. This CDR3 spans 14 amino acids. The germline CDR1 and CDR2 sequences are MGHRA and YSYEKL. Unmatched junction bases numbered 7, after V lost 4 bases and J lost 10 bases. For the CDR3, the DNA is TGCGCCAGCAGCCCCAAGGGGACAGGGGGCCCAGCTTTCTTT. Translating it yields CASSPKGTGGPAFF.

DNA of the CDR3: TGTGCCAGCAGTTACTCCCGTCTAGCGGGAATCGGTGAGCAGTTCTTC. It translates to CASSYSRLAGIGEQFF. The V gene is TRBV6-5, the J gene TRBJ2-1; 9 positions agree with TRBD2. Trimming took 0 bases from V and 9 from J; bases not matched to a gene: 9. The length of the CDR3 is 16 residues. Per the germline V gene, CDR1 is MNHEY and CDR2 is SVGAGI.

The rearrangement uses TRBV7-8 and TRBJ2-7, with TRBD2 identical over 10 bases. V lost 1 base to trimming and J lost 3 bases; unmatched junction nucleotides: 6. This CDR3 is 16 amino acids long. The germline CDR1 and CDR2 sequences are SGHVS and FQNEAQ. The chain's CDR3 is CASSLEGLAGVYEQYF. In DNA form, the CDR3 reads TGTGCCAGCAGCTTAGAGGGGCTAGCGGGAGTCTACGAGCAGTACTTC.

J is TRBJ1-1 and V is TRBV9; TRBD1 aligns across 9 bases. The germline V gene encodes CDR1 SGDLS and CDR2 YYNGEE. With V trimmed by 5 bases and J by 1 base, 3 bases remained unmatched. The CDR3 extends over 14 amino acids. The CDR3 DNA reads TGTGCCAGCAGGGGACAGGGCTCGAACACTGAAGCTTTCTTT. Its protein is CASRGQGSNTEAFF.